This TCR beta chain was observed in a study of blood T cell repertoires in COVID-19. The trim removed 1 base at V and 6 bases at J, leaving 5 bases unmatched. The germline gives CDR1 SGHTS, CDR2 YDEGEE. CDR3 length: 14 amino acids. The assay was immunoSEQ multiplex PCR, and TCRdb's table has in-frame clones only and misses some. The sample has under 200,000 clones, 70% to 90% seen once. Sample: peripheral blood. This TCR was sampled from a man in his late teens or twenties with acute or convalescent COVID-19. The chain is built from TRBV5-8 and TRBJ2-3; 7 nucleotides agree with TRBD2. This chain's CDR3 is CASSLWGGGDTQYF. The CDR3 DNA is TGTGCCAGCAGCTTGTGGGGGGGAGGGGATACGCAGTATTTT.